These 5 T cell receptor beta chains share one sample of origin, sequenced in a study of T cell responses to AZD1222 COVID-19 vaccine. Using immunoSEQ multiplex PCR, the repertoire was profiled, and TCRdb retains in-frame clones only, with some absent. This table has 150,000 to 200,000 clones, around 90% appearing once. Sequencing used peripheral blood, obtained 28 days after the second AZD1222 dose. All receptors come from an adult who received the AZD1222 COVID-19 vaccine.

The J gene is TRBJ2-3, the V gene TRBV7-9; no firm D call. There are 11 residues in the CDR3. Germline-derived CDR1 and CDR2 are SEHNR and FQNEAQ (reference sequence). V lost 4 bases, J lost 6 bases, and 5 bases lay in between. Written as DNA, the CDR3 is TGTGCCAGCAGCTGGCTCGATACGCAGTATTTT. It specifies CASSWLDTQYF.

The CDR3 sequence: CASSYQTGYEQYF. DNA of the CDR3: TGCGCCAGCAGCTACCAGACAGGGTACGAGCAGTACTTC. This sequence joins TRBV4-1 and TRBJ2-7; 7 bases are shared with TRBD1. The CDR3 is 13 residues long. CDR1 is MGHRA and CDR2 is YSYEKL in the germline V gene. V dropped 5 bases and J dropped 4; count of bases not matched to a gene: 5.

V is TRBV11-2 and J is TRBJ2-3, with D possibly matching TRBD2 (6 bases). The CDR3 has 15 amino acids. V shed 5 bases and J shed 0 bases, with 12 bases lying between them. Germline assignment: CDR1 SGHAT and CDR2 FQNNGV. The CDR3 region is CASSPTGTSTDTQYF. Written as DNA, the CDR3 is TGTGCCAGCAGCCCGACGGGGACTAGCACAGATACGCAGTATTTT.

In nucleotides, the CDR3 is TGTGCCAGCAGTTTATCTCCGATGAACACCATATATTTT. The encoded protein is CASSLSPMNTIYF. The V gene is TRBV27, the J gene TRBJ1-3, with D hard to call. V was trimmed by 0 bases and J by 7 bases, leaving 7 bases between them. The CDR3 spans 13 residues. The germline CDR1 and CDR2 sequences are MNHEY and SMNVEV (reference sequence).

This chain uses TRBV19 with TRBJ2-7; the match to TRBD1 covers 8 bases. V was pared by 7 bases and J by 0 bases, with 11 bases of the junction left unmatched. Looked up from germline, CDR1 is LNHDA and CDR2 is SQIVND (reference sequence). The CDR3 spans 16 residues. The DNA of the CDR3 is TGTGCCAGTACCCTGGGACAGGCCCCGTCCTCCTACGAGCAGTACTTC. This codes for CASTLGQAPSSYEQYF.